Listed below are T cell receptor beta chains from one sample, sequenced in a study of OX40 agonist ivuxolimab in advanced cancers. The repertoire was sequenced with immunoSEQ multiplex PCR; TCRdb's copy has only in-frame clones and lacks some. The sample shows approximately 79,000 clones, about 86% of them seen only once. The sequencing used CD4+ or CD8+ T cells sorted from blood, collected in a trial of the OX40 agonist ivuxolimab. The receptors shown here come from an adult with an advanced solid tumor such as melanoma, head and neck, liver or kidney cancer. The CDR3 runs from the conserved cysteine through the conserved F or W. Each record gives: clone size, D gene, CDR3 length, V gene, J gene, CDR3 protein, CDR3 DNA. The D gene is left open where the match is weak. Only some rows state a clone size, as once, few, many or a class for expanded clones.

-	-	14	TRBV5-1	TRBJ1-4	CASSSGTGGEKLFF	TGCGCCAGCAGCTCCGGGACCGGAGGTGAAAAACTGTTTTTT
-	-	15	TRBV5-5	TRBJ2-1	CASSLTGDSYNEQFF	TGTGCCAGCAGCTTGACAGGCGATTCCTACAATGAGCAGTTCTTC
-	-	15	TRBV4-1	TRBJ1-2	CASSPDWGFNYGYTF	TGCGCCAGCAGCCCAGATTGGGGGTTCAACTATGGCTACACCTTC
-	-	15	TRBV4-1	TRBJ2-3	CASSQDARDPDTQYF	TGCGCCAGCAGCCAAGATGCCAGGGACCCAGATACGCAGTATTTT
-	TRBD1	15	TRBV4-1	TRBJ2-5	CASSNRSTGKETQYF	TGCGCCAGCAGCAACCGCTCGACAGGGAAAGAGACCCAGTACTTC
few	-	11	TRBV2	TRBJ2-7	CASSLGAEQYF	TGTGCCAGCAGCCTTGGGGCAGAGCAGTACTTC
-	TRBD1	15	TRBV5-1	TRBJ2-7	CASSLSNRGQREQYF	TGCGCCAGCAGCTTGTCTAACAGGGGGCAAAGGGAGCAGTACTTC
-	TRBD1	14	TRBV6-6	TRBJ1-2	CASSEWTGSYGYTF	TGTGCCAGCAGTGAGTGGACAGGGAGCTATGGCTACACCTTC
-	-	13	TRBV6-1	TRBJ1-3	CASGFFSGNTIYF	TGTGCCAGCGGATTTTTCTCTGGAAACACCATATATTTT
-	-	16	TRBV18	TRBJ1-3	CASSPRPGSSGNTIYF	TGTGCCAGCTCACCACGCCCGGGGAGCTCTGGAAACACCATATATTTT
few	-	15	TRBV5-1	TRBJ1-3	CASSLRGVSGNTIYF	TGCGCCAGCAGCTTGCGGGGGGTCTCTGGAAACACCATATATTTT
-	-	17	TRBV9	TRBJ2-4	CASSVERQGVAKNIQYF	TGTGCCAGCAGCGTAGAGCGGCAGGGAGTAGCCAAAAACATTCAGTACTTC